This TCR beta chain is from a study of shared clonotypes between healthy human individuals. Overall study context: In total, the donors were a couple of women and a few men aged 18 to 49. Broader study findings: Owing to a small donor count, the genetic and exposure-history diversity represented was limited. Estimated richness values were generally larger in naive subsets than in memory subsets.

Generated by immunoSEQ multiplex PCR, the TCRdb table keeps only in-frame clones and is missing some. The sample records about 2 million clones, 90% to 95% being singletons. Adult Caucasians living in Nashville, Tennessee made up all of the donors. In regard to this clone: The antigen remains unidentified.

There are 14 residues in the CDR3. CDR1 and CDR2 from the germline V gene are SNHLY and FYNNEI. Trimming pared 6 bases from V and 11 bases from J, leaving 20 bases between. The chain combines TRBV2 with TRBJ2-1; D gene uncertain. The specimen was naive CD4+ T cells sorted from blood. Subset here: CD45RA+ positively selected. This receptor was taken from a man aged 18 to 30 in good health. The CDR3 spells CASSDRYLGIQQFF. The DNA for the CDR3 is TGTGCCAGCAGCGACCGCTACCTTGGAATTCAGCAGTTCTTC.